Listed here are 22 T cell receptor beta chains from one sample, sequenced in a study of human T cells and chemical hapten exposure. TCRdb re-analysed the RACE reads in MiXCR, keeping a single row per CDR3 protein. The data contain approximately 85,000 distinct CDR3 sequences, 9.5% to 13% of them singletons. Regarding time point: patch test 2, 6 weeks after DPC sensitization. The treatment: therapeutic diphenylcyclopropenone sensitization with weekly scalp DPC. This sample comprised whole blood, obtained in connection with sensitization to the hapten diphenylcyclopropenone (DPC). The receptors originated from a woman aged 25 to 39 with alopecia areata. Some clones in this sample may be carry-over from other donors' samples.

The CDR3 spells CASSIGPYSGNTIYF. As DNA, the CDR3 is TGTGCCAGCAGTATCGGACCGTACTCTGGAAACACCATATATTTT. This chain uses TRBV27 with TRBJ1-3; no reliable D call. The CDR3 has 15 amino acids. The V end was cut by 5 bases, the J end by 0 bases, with 11 bases between. Germline V gives CDR1 MNHEY, CDR2 SMNVEV (reference sequence).

This clonotype showed up just a few times. The rearrangement joins TRBV7-9 to TRBJ2-2; the match to TRBD1 covers 7 bases. The CDR3 has 19 amino acids. The germline V gene encodes CDR1 SEHNR and CDR2 FQNEAQ (reference sequence). With 5 bases clipped from V and 0 bases from J, the junction kept 15 bases outside the gene matches. This CDR3 is CASSPYTGTAFANTGELFF. The CDR3 region has the DNA TGTGCCAGCAGCCCTTATACCGGGACAGCCTTCGCGAACACCGGGGAGCTGTTTTTT.

V usage is TRBV29-1 and J usage is TRBJ1-1; 7 bases match TRBD1. The CDR3 has 13 amino acids. J gave up 10 bases and V 4 bases, and 12 bases lay outside the gene matches. Germline CDR1 is SQVTM and CDR2 is ANQGSEA. The CDR3 sequence is CSVVTGTASAAFF. CDR3 DNA sequence: TGCAGCGTTGTAACCGGGACAGCCTCCGCAGCTTTCTTT.

This clonotype was seen at least ten times. The chain carries TRBV16 and TRBJ2-1; D possibly corresponds to TRBD1 (6 bases). V was shortened by 4 bases and J by 6 bases, with 13 bases between the two germline ends. The CDR3 length is 14 residues. CDR1 and CDR2 (germline): KGHSY, FQNENV. Written as DNA, the CDR3 is TGTGCCAGCAGCCCGATAAACAGGGTCAATGAGCAGTTCTTC. Translating it yields CASSPINRVNEQFF. The full variable domain, in which reference TRBV16 and TRBJ2-1 provide the parts outside the CDR3, is GEEVAQTPKHLVRGEGQKAKLYCAPIKGHSYVFWYQQVLKNEFKFLISFQNENVFDETGMPKERFSAKCLPNSPCSLEIQATKLEDSAVYFCASSPINRVNEQFFGPGTRLTVL.

This clonotype was detected ten times or more. The J gene is TRBJ2-7, the V gene TRBV18; tentatively, D is TRBD1 or TRBD2 (5 bases each). Per germline, CDR1 KGHSH and CDR2 LQKENI. The CDR3 sequence is 14 residues long. With 1 base removed from V and 4 bases from J, the gap between germline ends came to 11 bases. The CDR3 DNA sequence: TGTGCCAGCTCACCACGGACTGGGGCGTACGAGCAGTACTTC. This encodes CASSPRTGAYEQYF.

Ten or more counts support this clonotype. The chain has TRBV5-4 and TRBJ2-5, with 8 bases identical to TRBD2. In germline, CDR1 is SGHNT, CDR2 YYREEE (reference sequence). There are 15 residues in the CDR3. V trimming: 4 bases; J trimming: 5 bases; junction bases outside the gene matches: 10. The CDR3 DNA sequence: TGTGCCAGCAGCATTCGGGGGGGCCATGTGGAGACCCAGTACTTC. This translates into CASSIRGGHVETQYF.

This clonotype was counted many times. The chain uses TRBV18 and TRBJ1-5; D is unresolved. The V and J ends lost 0 bases and 0 bases respectively, with 3 bases between them. Germline assignment: CDR1 KGHSH and CDR2 LQKENI. The CDR3 loop spans 14 amino acids. The CDR3 here is CASSPPDSNQPQHF. Here the CDR3 DNA reads TGTGCCAGCTCACCACCAGATAGCAATCAGCCCCAGCATTTT.

This clonotype was detected many times. The V and J genes are TRBV7-6 and TRBJ1-6; TRBD1 is a possible D gene (5 bases). Per the germline V gene, CDR1 is SGHVS and CDR2 is FNYEAQ. Trimming left V 5 bases short and J 9 bases short, with 17 bases between. The CDR3 consists of 15 residues. CDR3 DNA: TGTGCCAGCAGCCTACGTGGGGCGGGCGGTTCACCCCTCCACTTT. Translation gives CASSLRGAGGSPLHF. The full variable domain, completed using reference TRBV7-6 and TRBJ1-6, is GAGVSQSPRYKVTKRGQDVALRCDPISGHVSLYWYRQALGQGPEFLTYFNYEAQQDKSGLPNDRFSAERPEGSISTLTIQRTEQRDSAMYRCASSLRGAGGSPLHFGNGTRLTVT.

The J gene is TRBJ1-1, the V gene TRBV29-1, with D hard to call. The CDR3 length is 15 residues. The germline V gene encodes CDR1 SQVTM and CDR2 ANQGSEA. V was shortened by 5 bases and J by 0 bases, with 16 bases between the two germline ends. The CDR3 sequence is CSVSLLSSLNTEAFF. The CDR3 nucleotides read TGCAGCGTTAGTCTGTTGAGCTCCTTGAACACTGAAGCTTTCTTT.

This clonotype appeared a few times. The chain couples TRBV19 to TRBJ2-1, with 14 bases fitting TRBD2. The V gene end was trimmed by 4 bases and the J gene end by 9 bases; junction bases not matched to a gene: 8. The CDR3 spans 16 residues. The germline CDR1 and CDR2 sequences are LNHDA and SQIVND (reference sequence). DNA for the CDR3: TGTGCCAGTAGTAAACCGGGACTAGCGGGAGCCTTTGAGCAGTTCTTC. Encoded protein: CASSKPGLAGAFEQFF.

The chain has TRBV28 and TRBJ1-2; D unclear. Trimming shortened V by 6 bases and J by 4 bases, and 15 bases separated the two germline ends. CDR3 size: 14 residues. In germline, CDR1 is MDHEN, CDR2 SYDVKM. CDR3 in amino acids: CASRKGGSGYGYTF. CDR3 coding DNA: TGTGCCAGCAGAAAGGGAGGGTCAGGCTATGGCTACACCTTC.

This clonotype was counted a few times. This rearrangement joins TRBV29-1 to TRBJ2-3; D may be TRBD1 (5 bases). The CDR3 is 15 residues long. Germline-derived CDR1 and CDR2 are SQVTM and ANQGSEA. Deletions cut 3 bases from V and 0 bases from J, with 13 bases between. The CDR3: CSVEGIGASTDTQYF. The CDR3, as DNA: TGCAGCGTTGAGGGGATTGGGGCTAGCACAGATACGCAGTATTTT.

The CDR3 DNA reads TGCGCCAGCAGCCAATTACCGGAACAGCCCCAGCATTTT. Amino acid sequence: CASSQLPEQPQHF. This chain joins TRBV5-1 and TRBJ1-5; D is ambiguous. CDR3 length equals 13 residues. V dropped 4 bases and J dropped 7 bases, with 12 bases sitting between them. Germline CDR1 reads SGHRS; CDR2 reads YFSETQ.

This clonotype was counted only a few times. The genes are TRBV20-1 and TRBJ2-2, with D possibly TRBD2 on 6 matching bases. This CDR3 spans 13 amino acids. Germline V CDR1 and CDR2: DFQATT, SNEGSKA (reference sequence). V was cut by 4 bases and J by 5 bases, with 11 bases left in between. The CDR3 DNA reads as TGCAGTGCTACCAGGGAGGTAACCGGGGAGCTGTTTTTT. Residues: CSATREVTGELFF.

This clonotype has more than one count but fewer than ten. This chain joins TRBV9 and TRBJ1-6; D gene uncertain. The CDR3 is made up of 15 amino acids. The germline V gene has CDR1 SGDLS and CDR2 YYNGEE. Between the trimmed V and J ends, which lost 0 bases and 4 bases, there was a span of 8 bases. In DNA form, the CDR3 reads TGTGCCAGCAGCGTAGAAAATCGTTATAATTCACCCCTCCACTTT. It codes for CASSVENRYNSPLHF. The full variable domain, rest sourced from reference TRBV9 and TRBJ1-6, is DSGVTQTPKHLITATGQRVTLRCSPRSGDLSVYWYQQSLDQGLQFLIQYYNGEERAKGNILERFSAQQFPDLHSELNLSSLELGDSALYFCASSVENRYNSPLHFGNGTRLTVT.

The chain recombines TRBV18 with TRBJ1-1; D uncertain. Germline V CDR1 and CDR2: KGHSH, LQKENI. This CDR3 region has 15 residues. Trimming pared 0 bases from V and 3 bases from J, leaving 11 bases between. The CDR3 loop is CASSPPGKQDTEAFF. CDR3 nucleotide sequence: TGTGCCAGCTCACCACCGGGGAAGCAGGACACTGAAGCTTTCTTT. Combining the CDR3 with reference TRBV18 and TRBJ1-1 gives the whole variable domain NAGVMQNPRHLVRRRGQEARLRCSPMKGHSHVYWYRQLPEEGLKFMVYLQKENIIDESGMPKERFSAEFPKEGPSILRIQQVVRGDSAAYFCASSPPGKQDTEAFFGQGTRLTVV.

The chain combines TRBV29-1 with TRBJ1-1; possibly TRBD1 for D (5 bases). CDR1 and CDR2 from the germline V gene are SQVTM and ANQGSEA. CDR3 size: 11 residues. Trimming cost V 6 bases and J 6 bases, with 11 bases left between them. The CDR3 region is CSVQGVAEAFF. The CDR3 DNA follows: TGCAGCGTCCAGGGAGTTGCTGAAGCTTTCTTT.

There are many counts of this clonotype. The chain couples TRBV6-5 to TRBJ2-3; a weak D match, TRBD1 (6 bases). Germline loops: CDR1 MNHEY, CDR2 SVGAGI. Trimming removed 10 bases from V and 9 bases from J, with 14 bases in between. This CDR3 is 11 amino acids long. In DNA form, the CDR3 reads TGTGCCACACAACAGGGCCTAACGCAGTATTTT. It yields the protein CATQQGLTQYF.

This chain connects TRBV4-2 to TRBJ2-7; possibly TRBD1 for D (5 bases). Germline V gene lookup returns CDR1 LGHNA and CDR2 YNFKEQ. With 0 bases removed from V and 5 bases from J, the gap between germline ends came to 8 bases. The CDR3 runs 13 residues. CDR3 amino acids: CASSQESRDEQYF. The CDR3 bases are TGTGCCAGCAGCCAAGAGTCCAGGGACGAGCAGTACTTC.

This clonotype was recorded a few times. The chain recombines TRBV6-5 with TRBJ1-6; TRBD1 might be the D (5 bases). In germline, CDR1 is MNHEY, CDR2 SVGAGI. Trimming shortened V by 7 bases and J by 5 bases, and 12 bases separated the two germline ends. This CDR3 spans 14 amino acids. Here the CDR3 reads CASTNAGDNSPLHF. The CDR3 nucleotides read TGTGCCAGCACGAACGCGGGGGATAATTCACCCCTCCACTTT.

This clonotype was seen many times. The chain couples TRBV5-4 to TRBJ2-1, with 8 bases fitting TRBD1. The CDR3 is made up of 13 amino acids. Losses at the gene ends were 2 bases for V and 12 bases for J; bases not matched to a gene: 7. CDR1 SGHNT and CDR2 YYREEE come from the germline V gene (reference sequence). CDR3 nucleotides: TGTGCCAGCAGCTTAAACAGGGGGGTCGGGCAGTTCTTC. Amino acids: CASSLNRGVGQFF.

This clonotype showed up just a few times. The V gene is TRBV5-1, the J gene TRBJ2-7; possibly TRBD1 for D (6 bases). The germline CDR1 and CDR2 sequences are SGHRS and YFSETQ. Trimming cost V 5 bases and J 4 bases, with 10 bases left between them. The CDR3 extends over 12 amino acids. The CDR3 DNA follows: TGCGCCAGCAGTGGGACATATTACGAGCAGTACTTC. Amino acid sequence: CASSGTYYEQYF.